This TCR beta chain appears in the sequencing data of a study of blood T cell repertoires in COVID-19. Study summary: Sources were T cells, B-cell-depleted T cells, or PBMCs; the material itself was cDNA or gDNA.

The CDR3 is made up of 15 amino acids. Trimming removed 3 bases from V and 0 bases from J, with 12 bases in between. Germline CDR1 and CDR2: SGDLS and YYNGEE. Repertoires were generated with immunoSEQ multiplex PCR, while TCRdb's copy carries only in-frame clones and drops some. The sample consists of fewer than 300,000 clones, approximately 90% of them appearing once. The TCR originated in a woman in her forties who had recovered from COVID-19. The sequencing sample was made of peripheral blood. This chain joins TRBV9 and TRBJ1-1; unclear D gene. The CDR3 DNA reads as TGTGCCAGCAGCGCCCACACGGGTTTGAACACTGAAGCTTTCTTT. Translated, it gives CASSAHTGLNTEAFF. Based on the CDR3 plus reference TRBV9 and TRBJ1-1, the full variable domain is DSGVTQTPKHLITATGQRVTLRCSPRSGDLSVYWYQQSLDQGLQFLIQYYNGEERAKGNILERFSAQQFPDLHSELNLSSLELGDSALYFCASSAHTGLNTEAFFGQGTRLTVV.